One and the same sample provided the 16 T cell receptor beta chains below, sequenced in a study of vaccination and CD4 T cells after COVID-19. No antigen has been assigned to these receptors. Oncomine TCR Beta short-read sequencing was applied to DNA from cultured CD4+ T cells. TCRdb re-derived calls from the PCR reads in MiXCR, one entry per CDR3 protein. Here the sample spans about 16,000 distinct CDR3 sequences, roughly 45% being singletons. Documented treatment: approximately 11-day PBMC culture with coronavirus spike peptide pools or control peptides (ViraFEST assay). Sequencing used CD4+ T cells from blood, cultured in vitro, obtained after SARS-CoV-2 vaccination. These receptors were taken from a human donor who had recovered from COVID-19.

The rearrangement joins TRBV9 to TRBJ2-1; unclear D gene. Germline CDR1 SGDLS, CDR2 YYNGEE. The CDR3 is made up of 14 amino acids. Trimming shortened V by 0 bases and J by 2 bases, and 6 bases separated the two germline ends. The CDR3 sequence: CASSVGAAYNEQFF. The CDR3 coding sequence is TGTGCCAGCAGCGTAGGGGCGGCCTACAATGAGCAGTTCTTC.

The table lists this clonotype with a few counts. The chain is built from TRBV7-2 and TRBJ2-3; no definite D call. V lost 1 base, J lost 4 bases, and 6 bases lay in between. This CDR3 is built from 13 residues. Germline lookup yields CDR1 SGHTA and CDR2 FQGNSA. CDR3 bases: TGTGCCAGCAGCTTAGTATCAGCAGATACGCAGTATTTT. It specifies CASSLVSADTQYF.

This chain connects TRBV20-1 to TRBJ2-1; perhaps D is TRBD1 or TRBD2 (5 bases each). The germline V and J ends were trimmed by 5 bases and 5 bases, with 16 bases remaining between them. The germline CDR1 and CDR2 sequences are DFQATT and SNEGSKA (reference sequence). The CDR3 contains 14 residues. CDR3 coding DNA: TGCAGTGCTTCTTCCGGGACCGCGAACAATGAGCAGTTCTTC. Its protein is CSASSGTANNEQFF.

J is TRBJ1-2 and V is TRBV6-5; D is uncertain. V was pared by 0 bases and J by 7 bases, with 9 bases between. Germline lookup yields CDR1 MNHEY and CDR2 SVGAGI. The CDR3 is made up of 13 amino acids. The DNA for the CDR3 is TGTGCCAGCAGTTACTCGGCGAGGAGTGGCTACACCTTC. Its protein is CASSYSARSGYTF.

This rearrangement joins TRBV7-9 to TRBJ2-3, with 8 bases lining up with TRBD1. CDR1 is SEHNR, CDR2 FQNEAQ, per germline (reference sequence). This CDR3 is 15 amino acids long. V gave up 6 bases and J gave up 3 bases; unmatched junction bases: 8. CDR3 bases: TGTGCCAGCAGGGGGGACAGGTGGATTACAGATACGCAGTATTTT. Its translation is CASRGDRWITDTQYF.

The J gene is TRBJ2-2, the V gene TRBV20-1; 9 nucleotides align to TRBD2. Losses at the gene ends were 0 bases for V and 7 bases for J; bases not matched to a gene: 9. Germline loops: CDR1 DFQATT, CDR2 SNEGSKA (reference sequence). This CDR3 is 16 amino acids long. In DNA form, the CDR3 reads TGCAGTGCTAGAGATTTTGCGGGAGGGCCAATCGGGGAGCTGTTTTTT. Protein: CSARDFAGGPIGELFF.

This clonotype has only a few counts. The rearrangement joins TRBV6-1 to TRBJ2-5; D not certain. The CDR3 is 14 residues long. Germline V gene sequence: CDR1 MNHNS, CDR2 SASEGT. Trimming left V 5 bases short and J 4 bases short, with 14 bases between. CDR3 sequence: CASSTDLRGETQYF. CDR3 coding DNA: TGTGCCAGCAGTACCGACCTGAGAGGAGAGACCCAGTACTTC.

The chain is built from TRBV6-2 or TRBV6-3 and TRBJ1-1; D is unresolved. Per the germline V gene, CDR1 is MNHEY and CDR2 is SVGEGT. The CDR3 has 12 residues. V lost 6 bases, J lost 8 bases, and 13 bases lay in between. This CDR3 is CASRSIGSEAFF. The CDR3 coding sequence is TGTGCCAGCAGATCCATAGGTTCAGAAGCTTTCTTT.

This clonotype occurred a few times. The rearrangement uses TRBV20-1 and TRBJ1-5; D gene uncertain. V shed 0 bases and J shed 0 bases, with 9 bases lying between them. The CDR3 has 15 amino acids. Germline CDR1 reads DFQATT; CDR2 reads SNEGSKA (reference sequence). CDR3 amino acids: CSARDMSYSNQPQHF. The DNA for the CDR3 is TGCAGTGCTAGAGATATGAGCTATAGCAATCAGCCCCAGCATTTT.

The V and J genes are TRBV18 and TRBJ1-5; TRBD1 matches 7 bases. This CDR3 is 15 amino acids long. Germline-derived CDR1 and CDR2 are KGHSH and LQKENI. J lost 3 bases, V lost 3 bases, and 5 bases had no gene match. The chain's CDR3 is CASSPPGQYNQPQHF. The CDR3 nucleotides are TGTGCCAGCTCACCCCCGGGACAGTACAATCAGCCCCAGCATTTT.

This clonotype was counted between two and nine times. The chain employs TRBV28 and TRBJ2-5; TRBD1 matches 7 bases. The CDR3 runs 14 residues. CDR1 and CDR2 from the germline V gene are MDHEN and SYDVKM. The V segment lost 6 bases and the J segment 2 bases; nucleotides outside the gene matches: 6. The chain's CDR3 is CASSKGGWQETQYF. In nucleotides, the CDR3 is TGTGCCAGCAGCAAAGGGGGCTGGCAAGAGACCCAGTACTTC. The full variable domain, with the rest looked up from reference TRBV28 and TRBJ2-5, is DVKVTQSSRYLVKRTGEKVFLECVQDMDHENMFWYRQDPGLGLRLIYFSYDVKMKEKGDIPEGYSVSREKKERFSLILESASTNQTSMYLCASSKGGWQETQYFGPGTRLLVL.

In its sample, this clonotype was seen once. The chain couples TRBV7-2 to TRBJ2-5; 14 bases line up with TRBD2. This CDR3 spans 17 amino acids. Germline V lookup: CDR1 SGHTA, CDR2 FQGNSA. Trimming removed 1 base from V and 4 bases from J; junction bases left unmatched: 5. CDR3 residues: CASSLDRLAGGSETQYF. Written as DNA, the CDR3 is TGTGCCAGCAGCTTAGACCGACTAGCGGGAGGGTCAGAGACCCAGTACTTC.

DNA of the CDR3: TGTGCCAGCAGCCGGGACTCTTACGAGCAGTACTTC. It yields the protein CASSRDSYEQYF. The chain links TRBV6-1 to TRBJ2-7; maybe TRBD2 (6 bases). This CDR3 has 12 amino acids. CDR1 is MNHNS and CDR2 is SASEGT in the germline V gene. V gave up 6 bases and J gave up 4 bases, with 10 bases separating them.

Of note for this clonotype: At one end the junction does not follow the germline gene, possibly because of a read error. The chain carries TRBV7-9 and TRBJ2-4, with D maybe TRBD2 (6 bases). The CDR3 extends over 12 amino acids. Germline assignment: CDR1 SEHNR and CDR2 FQNEAQ (reference sequence). The CDR3 sequence: CVSSSREDIQYF. CDR3 coding DNA: TGTGTCAGCAGCTCCAGGGAGGACATTCAGTACTTC.

The chain carries TRBV6-2 or TRBV6-3 and TRBJ2-5; no definite D call. Trimming pared 6 bases from V and 5 bases from J, leaving 10 bases between. The CDR3 runs 12 residues. Germline CDR1 and CDR2: MNHEY and SVGEGT. This CDR3 reads CASSRTLETQYF. The CDR3 DNA is TGTGCCAGCAGCCGAACGCTCGAGACCCAGTACTTC.

This chain connects TRBV6-5 to TRBJ2-4; 8 positions match TRBD1. The CDR3 is 15 amino acids. With 2 bases clipped from V and 7 bases from J, the junction kept 7 bases outside the gene matches. The germline V gene encodes CDR1 MNHEY and CDR2 SVGAGI. CDR3 residues: CASSYDMTGVNIQYF. For the CDR3, the DNA is TGTGCCAGCAGTTACGACATGACAGGGGTCAACATTCAGTACTTC.